The rows below give T cell receptor beta chains drawn from one sample of a study of blood T cell repertoires in COVID-19. Libraries were prepared by immunoSEQ multiplex PCR; TCRdb keeps only in-frame clonotypes and omits some of them. The sample consists of fewer than 300,000 clones, more than 75% of them appearing once. Sequenced sample: PBMCs or T cells enriched from blood (not recorded which). Receptor source: a woman aged 40 to 50 with acute COVID-19. The CDR3 runs from the conserved cysteine through the conserved F or W. A D gene is named only where the DNA matches it firmly. Clone size is shown for a subset of rows, as once, few, many or a class of expanded clone.

clone_size | j_call | d_call | v_call | cdr3_aa | cdr3_nt
- | TRBJ2-3 | TRBD2 | TRBV7-2 | CASSLGGLAAYTDTQYF | TGTGCCAGCAGCCTTGGCGGACTAGCGGCTTACACAGATACGCAGTATTTT
- | TRBJ1-1 | TRBD1 | TRBV27 | CASGTRTGAYTEAFF | TGTGCCAGCGGGACAAGGACAGGGGCTTACACTGAAGCTTTCTTT
- | TRBJ2-1 | TRBD2 | TRBV7-3 | CASSRTPGLANEQFF | TGTGCCAGCAGCCGAACTCCGGGACTAGCAAATGAGCAGTTCTTC
- | TRBJ2-3 | TRBD2 | TRBV25-1 | CASSPPAGRADTQYF | TGTGCCAGCAGTCCCCCAGCGGGGAGGGCAGATACGCAGTATTTT
- | TRBJ1-6 | TRBD1 | TRBV5-4 | CASSVGTGVINSPLHF | TGTGCCAGCAGCGTAGGGACAGGGGTGATTAATTCACCCCTCCACTTT
- | TRBJ1-1 | - | TRBV28 | CASSLGHNTEAFF | TGTGCCAGCAGTCTCGGTCACAACACTGAAGCTTTCTTT
- | TRBJ2-7 | TRBD1 | TRBV19 | CASRPPGTGHYEQYF | TGTGCCAGTAGGCCGCCGGGGACAGGACACTACGAGCAGTACTTC
- | TRBJ2-3 | - | TRBV12-5 | CASGLELGDTQYF | TGTGCTAGTGGTTTGGAACTAGGGGATACGCAGTATTTT
- | TRBJ1-1 | TRBD1 | TRBV5-1 | CASIGQGGTEAFF | TGCGCCAGCATCGGACAGGGAGGTACTGAAGCTTTCTTT
- | TRBJ1-6 | - | TRBV28 | CASSSRNSPLHF | TGTGCCAGCAGCTCCAGAAATTCACCCCTCCACTTT
- | TRBJ1-5 | TRBD1 | TRBV3-1/TRBV3-2 | CASSLGTGVNQPQHF | TGTGCCAGCAGCCTCGGGACAGGGGTCAATCAGCCCCAGCATTTT
- | TRBJ2-1 | TRBD1 | TRBV7-2 | CASSSSGTGYNEQFF | TGTGCCAGCAGCTCCTCCGGGACAGGGTACAATGAGCAGTTCTTC
- | TRBJ2-3 | TRBD2 | TRBV2 | CASSGTLAGDTQYF | TGTGCCAGCAGTGGAACCCTAGCGGGCGATACGCAGTATTTT
- | TRBJ2-3 | - | TRBV24-1 | CATSDQQGSSTDTQYF | TGTGCCACCAGTGACCAACAGGGCTCTAGCACAGATACGCAGTATTTT
- | TRBJ2-7 | TRBD2 | TRBV3-1/TRBV3-2 | CASSRRGSSGKRSEQYF | TGTGCCAGCAGTCGTCGGGGGAGTAGCGGGAAGAGGAGTGAGCAGTACTTC
- | TRBJ2-1 | TRBD2 | TRBV18 | CASSPPLSGSSNEQFF | TGTGCCAGCTCACCACCTCTTAGCGGGAGTAGTAATGAGCAGTTCTTC
- | TRBJ1-2 | - | TRBV28 | CASSLIPGQLAGYTF | TGTGCCAGCAGTTTAATTCCGGGACAACTGGCCGGCTACACCTTC
- | TRBJ1-1 | TRBD1 | TRBV5-1 | CASSPGDRENTEAFF | TGCGCCAGCAGCCCCGGCGACAGGGAAAACACTGAAGCTTTCTTT
- | TRBJ1-1 | TRBD1 | TRBV19 | CASSNRGRTEAFF | TGTGCCAGTAGTAACAGGGGGAGGACTGAAGCTTTCTTT
- | TRBJ1-2 | TRBD1 | TRBV12-3/TRBV12-4 | CASSLNRGRGYTF | TGTGCCAGCAGCCTCAACAGGGGACGGGGCTACACCTTC
- | TRBJ1-2 | - | TRBV11-3 | CASSLVATDYGYTF | TGTGCCAGCAGCTTAGTGGCAACAGACTATGGCTACACCTTC
- | TRBJ2-1 | - | TRBV6-6 | CASSRAAESSYNEQFF | TGTGCCAGCAGTCGAGCGGCGGAAAGCTCCTACAATGAGCAGTTCTTC
- | TRBJ2-5 | TRBD1 | TRBV23-1 | CASSQFGDRGRQETQYF | TGCGCCAGCAGTCAATTCGGGGACAGGGGTCGGCAAGAGACCCAGTACTTC
- | TRBJ1-5 | - | TRBV2 | CASTPGRDQPQHF | TGTGCCAGCACCCCCGGTAGAGATCAGCCCCAGCATTTT
- | TRBJ1-2 | - | TRBV6-5 | CASSYDPGRPYGYTF | TGTGCCAGCAGTTACGACCCGGGAAGGCCGTATGGCTACACCTTC
- | TRBJ1-1 | - | TRBV15 | CATSRGDREAFF | TGTGCCACCAGCAGAGGAGACAGGGAAGCTTTCTTT
- | TRBJ2-5 | - | TRBV15 | CATSRDQGSEETQYF | TGTGCCACCAGCAGAGATCAGGGGTCGGAGGAGACCCAGTACTTC
- | TRBJ2-7 | - | TRBV11-2 | CASSPGWESSYEQYF | TGTGCCAGCAGCCCCGGGTGGGAGAGCTCCTACGAGCAGTACTTC
- | TRBJ2-5 | TRBD1 | TRBV7-2 | CASSRQGFAEETQYF | TGTGCCAGCAGTCGACAGGGTTTTGCTGAAGAGACCCAGTACTTC
- | TRBJ1-1 | TRBD1 | TRBV7-6 | CASSWGQELEAFF | TGTGCCAGCAGCTGGGGACAGGAGCTTGAAGCTTTCTTT
once | TRBJ2-3 | - | TRBV9 | CASSVLGTFNTDTQYF | TGTGCCAGCAGCGTACTGGGGACTTTTAACACAGATACGCAGTATTTT
- | TRBJ2-7 | TRBD1 | TRBV6-5 | CASRGDRGSTYEQYF | TGTGCCAGCAGGGGGGACAGGGGATCTACCTACGAGCAGTACTTC
- | TRBJ1-3 | - | TRBV12-5 | CASGSRLGGNTIYF | TGTGCTAGTGGTTCCCGACTCGGTGGAAACACCATATATTTT
- | TRBJ2-3 | - | TRBV3-1/TRBV3-2 | CASSLLGGLTDTQYF | TGTGCCAGCAGCCTTCTCGGCGGACTCACAGATACGCAGTATTTT